These 16 T cell receptor beta chains were sequenced from one sample in a study of shared clonotypes between healthy human individuals. Produced via immunoSEQ multiplex PCR; TCRdb's table is partial and in-frame only. Of 600,000 to 750,000 clones in the sample, 60% to 80% were seen once. Input material: memory CD4+ T cells sorted from blood. As to subset: CD45RA-negative fraction. Every receptor here comes from a woman aged 30 to 39 in good health.

J is TRBJ2-5 and V is TRBV5-1, with 13 bases aligning to TRBD2. This CDR3 has 15 amino acids. Trimming took 4 bases from V and 4 from J; bases not matched to a gene: 4. The germline CDR1 and CDR2 sequences are SGHRS and YFSETQ. CDR3 residues: CASSLLAGGTETQYF. The CDR3 DNA sequence: TGCGCCAGCAGCCTACTAGCGGGAGGGACAGAGACCCAGTACTTC. Complete variable domain (other parts from reference TRBV5-1 and TRBJ2-5): KAGVTQTPRYLIKTRGQQVTLSCSPISGHRSVSWYQQTPGQGLQFLFEYFSETQRNKGNFPGRFSGRQFSNSRSEMNVSTLELGDSALYLCASSLLAGGTETQYFGPGTRLLVL.

The chain is built from TRBV30 and TRBJ1-1; D is possibly TRBD1 (6 bases). Germline V gene data show CDR1 as GTSNPN and CDR2 as SVGIG (reference sequence). The CDR3 runs to 13 residues. Trimming removed 4 bases at V and 4 bases at J, with 13 bases between. DNA for the CDR3: TGTGCCTGGAATCAGTGGGGGGCCACTGAAGCTTTCTTT. Amino acid sequence: CAWNQWGATEAFF.

The gene calls are TRBV4-2 and TRBJ2-7, with D uncertain. Germline V gives CDR1 LGHNA, CDR2 YNFKEQ. V lost 0 bases and J 3 bases, leaving 12 bases between the germline ends. The CDR3 extends over 15 amino acids. This CDR3 is CASSQETATYYEQYF. The DNA for the CDR3 is TGTGCCAGCAGCCAAGAGACGGCAACCTACTACGAGCAGTACTTC.

The V call is TRBV9, the J call TRBJ2-7; 7 bases are a match to TRBD2. Germline values: CDR1 SGDLS, CDR2 YYNGEE. The CDR3 has 14 amino acids. Unmatched junction bases numbered 3, after V lost 1 base and J lost 2 bases. The CDR3 DNA reads as TGTGCCAGCAGCGTAACTAGCGCCGCCTACGAGCAGTACTTC. It encodes CASSVTSAAYEQYF.

The rearrangement links TRBV21-1 to TRBJ1-1. TRBV21-1 is labeled a pseudogene. The CDR3 covers 15 residues. CDR3: CASSKDGGRPLEAFF. In DNA form, the CDR3 reads TGTGCCAGCAGCAAAGATGGCGGCAGACCGCTTGAAGCTTTCTTT.

The chain recombines TRBV27 with TRBJ2-2; D gene ambiguous. Germline values: CDR1 MNHEY, CDR2 SMNVEV (reference sequence). Between the trimmed V and J ends, which lost 2 bases and 4 bases, there was a span of 11 bases. The CDR3 extends over 15 amino acids. CDR3 DNA sequence: TGTGCCAGCAGTTTACGGCCCCAAATCACCGGGGAGCTGTTTTTT. It codes for CASSLRPQITGELFF.

This chain uses TRBV14 with TRBJ2-3; D unclear. With 1 base removed from V and 2 bases from J, the gap between germline ends came to 10 bases. The CDR3 loop spans 15 amino acids. CDR1 is SGHDN and CDR2 is FVKESK in the germline V gene. The CDR3 here is CASSQVRGYTDTQYF. In DNA, the CDR3 is TGTGCCAGCAGCCAAGTAAGAGGATACACAGATACGCAGTATTTT.

The chain uses TRBV14 and TRBJ1-4, with D possibly matching TRBD1 (5 bases). CDR1 and CDR2 from the germline V gene are SGHDN and FVKESK. The CDR3 consists of 13 residues. Trimming removed 5 bases at V and 7 bases at J, with 11 bases between. CDR3 sequence: CASSRGNGEKLFF. The CDR3 DNA is TGTGCCAGCAGCAGGGGAAACGGTGAAAAACTGTTTTTT.

Here the CDR3 reads CASSQDWGLSTDTQYF. The CDR3 DNA is TGTGCCAGCAGCCAAGACTGGGGCCTTAGCACAGATACGCAGTATTTT. V and J are TRBV14 and TRBJ2-3; D might be TRBD1 (5 bases). V gave up 0 bases and J gave up 0 bases, with 10 bases separating them. Germline lookup yields CDR1 SGHDN and CDR2 FVKESK. The CDR3 loop spans 16 amino acids.

V and J are TRBV27 and TRBJ1-5; D may be TRBD1 (5 bases). There are 15 residues in the CDR3. V shed 3 bases and J shed 4 bases, with 13 bases lying between them. Per germline, CDR1 MNHEY and CDR2 SMNVEV (reference sequence). CDR3 bases: TGTGCCAGCAGTTTGTCGGGACGGCCGAATCAGCCCCAGCATTTT. This translates into CASSLSGRPNQPQHF.

The rearrangement uses TRBV9 and TRBJ2-7; 8 bases fit TRBD1. The CDR3 has 14 residues. Germline V gives CDR1 SGDLS, CDR2 YYNGEE. The V gene end was trimmed by 4 bases and the J gene end by 3 bases; junction bases not matched to a gene: 6. CDR3: CASSFGQGSYEQYF. The CDR3 bases are TGTGCCAGCAGCTTCGGACAGGGTAGCTACGAGCAGTACTTC.

This chain uses TRBV21-1 with TRBJ2-1; TRBD2 was called by the table and not checked on the DNA. TRBV21-1 corresponds to a pseudogene. This CDR3 comprises 13 residues. The chain's CDR3 is CASKRDRSNEQFF. The DNA for the CDR3 is TGTGCCAGCAAGCGGGACCGATCCAATGAGCAGTTCTTC.

The chain combines TRBV30 with TRBJ2-7, with D unresolved. This CDR3 is 14 amino acids long. The V gene lost 0 bases and the J gene lost 6 bases, with 15 bases spanning the gap. Germline loops: CDR1 GTSNPN, CDR2 SVGIG (reference sequence). The CDR3 here is CAWSVLAKPIEQYF. DNA for the CDR3: TGTGCCTGGAGTGTACTTGCGAAACCCATCGAGCAGTACTTC. The variable domain in full, completed from reference TRBV30 and TRBJ2-7, reads SQTIHQWPATLVQPVGSPLSLECTVEGTSNPNLYWYRQAAGRGLQLLFYSVGIGQISSEVPQNLSASRPQDRQFILSSKKLLLSDSGFYLCAWSVLAKPIEQYFGPGTRLTVT.

The CDR3 is CSVEEQGWGEQFF. The CDR3 bases are TGCAGCGTTGAAGAACAAGGTTGGGGTGAGCAGTTCTTC. The chain combines TRBV29-1 with TRBJ2-1; no firm D call. Per the germline V gene, CDR1 is SQVTM and CDR2 is ANQGSEA. This CDR3 contains 13 residues. Trimming cost V 0 bases and J 9 bases, with 12 bases left between them.

The chain carries TRBV6-5 and TRBJ2-2; TRBD2 might be the D (6 bases). V lost 6 bases and J lost 6, with 14 bases in between. This CDR3 has 14 amino acids. From germline, CDR1 is MNHEY and CDR2 SVGAGI. DNA for the CDR3: TGTGCCAGCAGGATGCGGACTATGTCCGGGGAGCTGTTTTTT. The encoded protein is CASRMRTMSGELFF.

The chain uses TRBV2 and TRBJ2-7, with 7 bases lining up with TRBD2. This CDR3 is 15 amino acids long. Germline lookup yields CDR1 SNHLY and CDR2 FYNNEI. The V segment lost 7 bases and the J segment 3 bases; nucleotides outside the gene matches: 12. The DNA of the CDR3 is TGTGCCAGCAATATCCGGGAGCGGGACCGCTACGAGCAGTACTTC. This sequence encodes CASNIRERDRYEQYF.